This T cell receptor beta chain originates from a study of beta chain features in type 1 diabetes. Study results and limitations: When VDJ junctions were examined, type 1 diabetes patients showed fewer insertions and more deletions. Within patients, naive, central memory and Treg TCRB repertoires seemed more similar than within healthy donors. The study left unresolved whether HLA type influences TCRB rearrangement. A moderate, significant TCRB CDR3 shortening appeared in type 1 diabetes across four CD4+ subsets.

The trim removed 0 bases at V and 5 bases at J, leaving 4 bases unmatched. The CDR3 runs to 15 residues. Germline assignment: CDR1 SGDLS and CDR2 YYNGEE. CD45RO/CCR7/CD25/CD127/CD95/CD27 separated CD4+ naive, central memory, regulatory and stem cell-like memory cells by sorting. This clone was counted only a few times. Its antigen is as yet unknown. The investigators reverse transcribed all of the isolated RNA, so they sequenced expressed TCRB transcripts. TCRdb's table, derived via immunoSEQ multiplex PCR, lists solely in-frame clones and lacks some. The sample includes 300,000 to 400,000 clones, roughly 9% seen only once; the top ten take less than 1.2%.

The chain couples TRBV9 to TRBJ2-5; TRBD1 matches 10 bases. The sequence came from a man aged 30 to 39 with type 1 diabetes. The sample taken for sequencing was central memory CD4+ T cells from blood. CDR3 sequence reads: CASSVAGQGEETQYF. The CDR3, as DNA: TGTGCCAGCAGCGTAGCCGGACAGGGGGAGGAGACCCAGTACTTC.